One and the same sample provided the 15 T cell receptor beta chains below, sequenced in a study of post-analysis software for immune sequencing data. Notes on the study in general: TRBV5-6, TRBV5-1 and TRBV20-1 belonged to a set of about 5 TRBV segments that were more frequent in patients than controls.

What these receptors recognize is not known. Tagging with unique molecular identifiers was a feature of the TCR beta cDNA libraries. MiXCR was run by TCRdb on the PCR reads, yielding one entry per CDR3 protein. The sample has roughly 570,000 distinct CDR3 sequences; less than 40% are singletons. The specimen was blood. Every receptor here comes from a girl under 18 with multiple sclerosis.

This clonotype has ten or more counts. V is TRBV12-3 or TRBV12-4 and J is TRBJ1-2; D is perhaps TRBD1 (5 bases). V shed 1 base and J shed 8 bases, with 5 bases lying between them. This CDR3 is 11 amino acids long. As DNA, the CDR3 is TGTGCCAGCAGTTTAGAGGGGGGCTACACCTTC. Translation gives CASSLEGGYTF.

V and J are TRBV4-2 and TRBJ1-1, with D uncertain. This CDR3 contains 15 residues. Germline CDR1 and CDR2: LGHNA and YNFKEQ. V was shortened by 0 bases and J by 4 bases, with 12 bases between the two germline ends. This CDR3 reads CASSQERARGTEAFF. The DNA of the CDR3 is TGTGCCAGCAGCCAAGAGAGGGCCAGAGGCACTGAAGCTTTCTTT.

This clonotype occurred a few times. The genes are TRBV6-5 and TRBJ2-5, with D unclear. The V gene lost 1 base and the J gene lost 5 bases, with 2 bases spanning the gap. The CDR3 has 11 amino acids. Germline V lookup: CDR1 MNHEY, CDR2 SVGAGI. The CDR3 DNA is TGTGCCAGCAGTTACTTTGAGACCCAGTACTTC. It encodes CASSYFETQYF.

The V gene is TRBV4-1, the J gene TRBJ2-3, with 7 nucleotides matching TRBD1. V gave up 0 bases and J gave up 2 bases; unmatched junction bases: 11. In germline, CDR1 is MGHRA, CDR2 YSYEKL. This CDR3 region has 18 residues. The CDR3 DNA is TGCGCCAGCAGCCAAGACGCTTTTCGGGACAGTTCCACAGATACGCAGTATTTT. Protein sequence: CASSQDAFRDSSTDTQYF.

The chain links TRBV15 to TRBJ1-6; D is undetermined. Germline V CDR1 and CDR2: LNHNV, YYDKDF (reference sequence). Trimming stripped 0 bases from V and 10 bases from J, with 7 bases between. This CDR3 has 13 residues. CDR3 sequence (DNA): TGTGCCACCAGCAGAGATGCTTCGTCACCCCTCCACTTT. Its translation: CATSRDASSPLHF. Supplemented by reference TRBV15 and TRBJ1-6, the full variable domain reads DAMVIQNPRYQVTQFGKPVTLSCSQTLNHNVMYWYQQKSSQAPKLLFHYYDKDFNNEADTPDNFQSRRPNTSFCFLDIRSPGLGDTAMYLCATSRDASSPLHFGNGTRLTVT.

The chain uses TRBV12-3 or TRBV12-4 and TRBJ2-3; 11 nucleotides line up with TRBD2. V shed 7 bases, J shed 2 bases, and the junction held 2 bases outside the gene matches. This CDR3 contains 14 residues. CDR3 amino acids: CASKGLAVTDTQYF. CDR3 nucleotide sequence: TGTGCCAGCAAGGGACTAGCGGTCACAGATACGCAGTATTTT.

The chain uses TRBV2 and TRBJ2-6; D is uncertain. The CDR3 covers 16 residues. The V gene lost 6 bases and the J gene lost 0 bases, with 12 bases spanning the gap. Germline-derived CDR1 and CDR2 are SNHLY and FYNNEI. This chain's CDR3 is CASRRSVRSGANVLTF. CDR3 sequence (DNA): TGTGCCAGCAGAAGATCGGTCCGCTCTGGGGCCAACGTCCTGACTTTC. Together with reference TRBV2 and TRBJ2-6, the CDR3 gives the full variable domain: EPEVTQTPSHQVTQMGQEVILRCVPISNHLYFYWYRQILGQKVEFLVSFYNNEISEKSEIFDDQFSVERPDGSNFTLKIRSTKLEDSAMYFCASRRSVRSGANVLTFGAGSRLTVL.

The CDR3 DNA reads as TGTGCCAGCAGCCCCTGGGGACAGGGGGTGGATGGCTACACCTTC. Its protein product is CASSPWGQGVDGYTF. The chain carries TRBV5-6 and TRBJ1-2, with TRBD1 matching 11 bases. The germline gives CDR1 SGHDT, CDR2 YYEEEE. The CDR3 sequence is 15 residues long. V dropped 4 bases and J dropped 6; count of bases not matched to a gene: 8.

The chain couples TRBV20-1 to TRBJ2-3; D may be TRBD1 (6 bases). V was clipped by 6 bases and J by 5 bases, with 21 bases between them. CDR1 and CDR2 from the germline V gene are DFQATT and SNEGSKA (reference sequence). The CDR3 runs 15 residues. The CDR3 sequence: CSAPPLSRGEDTQYF. The CDR3 region has the DNA TGCAGTGCCCCCCCTCTGAGCAGGGGAGAAGATACGCAGTATTTT.

This chain connects TRBV10-3 to TRBJ2-1; 9 nucleotides line up with TRBD2. Germline CDR1 reads ENHRY; CDR2 reads SYGVKD. This CDR3 spans 17 amino acids. The J segment lost 5 bases and the V segment lost 0 bases, leaving 8 bases of the junction unmatched. In nucleotides, the CDR3 is TGTGCCATCAGTGAGTCGATGGCTAGCGGGAATAACAATGAGCAGTTCTTC. It codes for CAISESMASGNNNEQFF.

This clonotype was counted ten times or more. The chain uses TRBV3-1 and TRBJ2-7, with 11 bases matching TRBD2. The CDR3 extends over 15 amino acids. The trim removed 3 bases at V and 0 bases at J, leaving 1 base unmatched. The germline gives CDR1 LGHDT, CDR2 YNNKEL (reference sequence). The CDR3 region is CASSQTSGASYEQYF. The CDR3 region has the DNA TGTGCCAGCAGCCAGACTAGCGGGGCCTCCTACGAGCAGTACTTC.

This chain connects TRBV3-1 to TRBJ2-7, with 13 bases identical to TRBD2. The CDR3 spans 15 residues. The junction had 5 bases not matched to a gene; V was cut back by 5 bases and J by 4 bases. Germline V lookup: CDR1 LGHDT, CDR2 YNNKEL (reference sequence). CDR3 bases: TGTGCCAGCAGCAGAAGACTAGCGGGGGGATACGAGCAGTACTTC. It encodes CASSRRLAGGYEQYF.

This chain joins TRBV12-3 or TRBV12-4 and TRBJ2-2; D not resolved. Trimming cost V 1 base and J 3 bases, with 6 bases left between them. The CDR3 runs to 14 residues. In DNA, the CDR3 is TGTGCCAGCAGTTTAGTGGCGGACACCGGGGAGCTGTTTTTT. Translating gives CASSLVADTGELFF.

V and J are TRBV28 and TRBJ2-3, with TRBD2 identical over 15 bases. The germline gives CDR1 MDHEN, CDR2 SYDVKM. CDR3 size: 19 residues. The ends lost 5 bases at V and 3 bases at J; junction bases unmatched: 12. Here the CDR3 reads CASSLLPGLAGGVTDTQYF. DNA for the CDR3: TGTGCCAGCAGTCTTCTTCCGGGACTAGCGGGGGGCGTAACAGATACGCAGTATTTT.

This clonotype was picked up many times. The V and J genes are TRBV20-1 and TRBJ2-5, with 8 bases matching TRBD2. The germline gives CDR1 DFQATT, CDR2 SNEGSKA (reference sequence). Unmatched junction bases numbered 15, after V lost 4 bases and J lost 5 bases. The CDR3 contains 16 residues. As DNA, the CDR3 is TGCAGTGCTAATCCACCGGGGGGGCCGATCAAGGAGACCCAGTACTTC. Encoded protein: CSANPPGGPIKETQYF.